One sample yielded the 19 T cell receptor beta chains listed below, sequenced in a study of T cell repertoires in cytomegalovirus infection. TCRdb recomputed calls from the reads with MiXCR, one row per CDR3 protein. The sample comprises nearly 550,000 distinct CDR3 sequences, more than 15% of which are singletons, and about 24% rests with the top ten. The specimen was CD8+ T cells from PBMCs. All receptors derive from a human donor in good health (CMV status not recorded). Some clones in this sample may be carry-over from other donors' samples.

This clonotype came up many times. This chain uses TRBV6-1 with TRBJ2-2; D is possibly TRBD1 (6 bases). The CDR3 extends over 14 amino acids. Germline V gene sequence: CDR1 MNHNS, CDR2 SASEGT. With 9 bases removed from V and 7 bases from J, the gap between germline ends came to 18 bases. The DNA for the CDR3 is TGTGCCAGTAAACAACCGTGGGGGCACGGGGAGCTGTTTTTT. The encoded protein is CASKQPWGHGELFF.

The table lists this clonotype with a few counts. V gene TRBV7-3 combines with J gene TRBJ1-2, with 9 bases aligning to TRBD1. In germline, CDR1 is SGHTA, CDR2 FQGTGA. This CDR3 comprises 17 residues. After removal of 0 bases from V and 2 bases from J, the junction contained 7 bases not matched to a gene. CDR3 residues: CASSLTRDRDGNYGYTF. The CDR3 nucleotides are TGTGCCAGCAGCTTAACGAGGGACAGGGATGGGAACTATGGCTACACCTTC.

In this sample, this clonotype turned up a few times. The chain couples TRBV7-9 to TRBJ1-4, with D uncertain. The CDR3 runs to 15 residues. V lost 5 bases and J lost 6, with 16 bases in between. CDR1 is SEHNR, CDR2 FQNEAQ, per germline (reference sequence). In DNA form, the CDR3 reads TGTGCCAGCAGCCCCCCAGTTAAGGCGGATGAAAAACTGTTTTTT. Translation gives CASSPPVKADEKLFF.

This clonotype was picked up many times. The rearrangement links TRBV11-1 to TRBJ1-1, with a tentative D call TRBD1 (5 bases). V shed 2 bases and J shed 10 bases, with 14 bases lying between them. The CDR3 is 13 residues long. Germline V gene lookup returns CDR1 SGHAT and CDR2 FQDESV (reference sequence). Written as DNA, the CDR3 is TGTGCCAGCAGCTTAAGAGGGGATGTGGGAGCTTTCTTT. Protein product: CASSLRGDVGAFF.

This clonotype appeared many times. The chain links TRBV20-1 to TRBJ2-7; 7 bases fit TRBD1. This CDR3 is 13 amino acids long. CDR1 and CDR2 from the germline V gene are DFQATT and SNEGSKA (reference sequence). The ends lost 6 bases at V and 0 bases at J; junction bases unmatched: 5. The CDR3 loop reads CSAGRDSSYEQYF. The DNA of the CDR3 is TGCAGTGCGGGTAGGGACAGCTCCTACGAGCAGTACTTC.

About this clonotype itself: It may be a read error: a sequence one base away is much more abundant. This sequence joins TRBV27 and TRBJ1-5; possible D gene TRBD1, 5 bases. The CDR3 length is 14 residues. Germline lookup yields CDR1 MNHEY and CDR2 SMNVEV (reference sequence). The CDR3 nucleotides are TGTGCCGGCAGTGAAACAGGAAGCAATCAGCCCCAGCATTTT. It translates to CAGSETGSNQPQHF.

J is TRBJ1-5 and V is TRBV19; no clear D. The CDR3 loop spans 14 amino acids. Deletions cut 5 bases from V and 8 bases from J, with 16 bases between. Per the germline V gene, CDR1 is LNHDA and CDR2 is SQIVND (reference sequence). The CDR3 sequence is CASSLRPLTEPQHF. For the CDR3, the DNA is TGTGCCAGTAGTCTCCGACCCCTTACGGAGCCCCAGCATTTT.

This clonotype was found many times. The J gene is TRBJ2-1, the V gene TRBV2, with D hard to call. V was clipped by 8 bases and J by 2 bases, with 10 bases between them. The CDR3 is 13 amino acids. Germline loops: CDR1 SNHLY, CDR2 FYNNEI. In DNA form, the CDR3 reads TGTGCCAGCGAGAACAGAACCTACAATGAGCAGTTCTTC. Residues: CASENRTYNEQFF.

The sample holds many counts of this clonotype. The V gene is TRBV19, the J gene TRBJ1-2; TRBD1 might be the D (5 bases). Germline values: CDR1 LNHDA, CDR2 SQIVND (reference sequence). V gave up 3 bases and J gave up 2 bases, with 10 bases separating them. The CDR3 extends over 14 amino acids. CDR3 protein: CASSIGGSNYGYTF. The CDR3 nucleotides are TGTGCCAGTAGTATCGGGGGGTCCAACTATGGCTACACCTTC. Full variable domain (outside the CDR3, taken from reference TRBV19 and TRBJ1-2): DGGITQSPKYLFRKEGQNVTLSCEQNLNHDAMYWYRQDPGQGLRLIYYSQIVNDFQKGDIAEGYSVSREKKESFPLTVTSAQKNPTAFYLCASSIGGSNYGYTFGSGTRLTVV.

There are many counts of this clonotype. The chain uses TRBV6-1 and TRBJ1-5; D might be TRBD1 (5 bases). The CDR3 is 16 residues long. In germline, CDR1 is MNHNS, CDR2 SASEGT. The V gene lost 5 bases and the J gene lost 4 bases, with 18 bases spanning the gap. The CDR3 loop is CASSLRDRGRNQPQHF. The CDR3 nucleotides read TGTGCCAGCAGTCTTCGCGACCGGGGCCGGAATCAGCCCCAGCATTTT.

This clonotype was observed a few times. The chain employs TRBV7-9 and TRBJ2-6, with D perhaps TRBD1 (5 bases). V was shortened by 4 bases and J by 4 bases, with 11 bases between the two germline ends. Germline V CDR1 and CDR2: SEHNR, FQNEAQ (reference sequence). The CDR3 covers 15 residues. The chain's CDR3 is CASSYRTEGANVLTF. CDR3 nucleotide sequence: TGTGCCAGCAGCTACAGGACCGAGGGGGCCAACGTCCTGACTTTC.

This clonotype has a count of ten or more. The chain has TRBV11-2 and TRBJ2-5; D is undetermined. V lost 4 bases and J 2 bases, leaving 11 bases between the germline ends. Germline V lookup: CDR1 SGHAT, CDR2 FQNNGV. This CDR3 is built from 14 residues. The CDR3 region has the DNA TGTGCCAGCAGCTCGATAGTGAAACAAGAGACCCAGTACTTC. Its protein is CASSSIVKQETQYF.

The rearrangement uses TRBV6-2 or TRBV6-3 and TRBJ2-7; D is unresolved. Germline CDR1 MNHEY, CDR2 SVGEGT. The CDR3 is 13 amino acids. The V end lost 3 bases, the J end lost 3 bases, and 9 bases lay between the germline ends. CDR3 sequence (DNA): TGTGCCAGCAGTTATCTTCCAGTCTACGAGCAGTACTTC. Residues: CASSYLPVYEQYF.

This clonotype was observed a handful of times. The CDR3 reads CSARSTAAYEQYF. The CDR3 DNA follows: TGCAGTGCTAGATCAACCGCGGCATACGAGCAGTACTTC. The rearrangement joins TRBV20-1 to TRBJ2-7; no firm D call. Trimming removed 2 bases from V and 4 bases from J, with 12 bases in between. This CDR3 is built from 13 residues. Germline lookup yields CDR1 DFQATT and CDR2 SNEGSKA (reference sequence).

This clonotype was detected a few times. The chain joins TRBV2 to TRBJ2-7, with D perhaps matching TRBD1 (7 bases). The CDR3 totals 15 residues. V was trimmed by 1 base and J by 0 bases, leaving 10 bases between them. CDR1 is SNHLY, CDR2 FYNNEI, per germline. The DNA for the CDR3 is TGTGCCAGCAGTGAAGAGGAGGGGGCCTCCTACGAGCAGTACTTC. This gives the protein CASSEEEGASYEQYF. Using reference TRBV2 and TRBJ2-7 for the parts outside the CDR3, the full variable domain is EPEVTQTPSHQVTQMGQEVILRCVPISNHLYFYWYRQILGQKVEFLVSFYNNEISEKSEIFDDQFSVERPDGSNFTLKIRSTKLEDSAMYFCASSEEEGASYEQYFGPGTRLTVT.

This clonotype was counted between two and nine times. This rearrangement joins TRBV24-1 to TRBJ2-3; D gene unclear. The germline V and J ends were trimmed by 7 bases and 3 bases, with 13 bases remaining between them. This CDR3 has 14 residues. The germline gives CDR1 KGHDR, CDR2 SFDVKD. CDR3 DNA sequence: TGTGCCACCAGAGATGATCTCAGGACAGATACGCAGTATTTT. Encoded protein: CATRDDLRTDTQYF.

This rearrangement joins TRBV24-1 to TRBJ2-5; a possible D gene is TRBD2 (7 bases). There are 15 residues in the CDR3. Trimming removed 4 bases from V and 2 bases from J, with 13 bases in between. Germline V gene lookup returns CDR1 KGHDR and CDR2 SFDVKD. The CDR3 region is CATSDPEGGQETQYF. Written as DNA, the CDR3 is TGTGCCACCAGTGACCCCGAGGGGGGGCAAGAGACCCAGTACTTC.

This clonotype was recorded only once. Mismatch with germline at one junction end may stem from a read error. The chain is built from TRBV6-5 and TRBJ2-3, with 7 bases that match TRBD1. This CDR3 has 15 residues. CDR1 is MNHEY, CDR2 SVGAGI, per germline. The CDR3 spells CARSYLGGPTDTQYF. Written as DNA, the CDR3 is TGTGCCCGCAGTTACTTAGGGGGCCCCACAGATACGCAGTATTTT.

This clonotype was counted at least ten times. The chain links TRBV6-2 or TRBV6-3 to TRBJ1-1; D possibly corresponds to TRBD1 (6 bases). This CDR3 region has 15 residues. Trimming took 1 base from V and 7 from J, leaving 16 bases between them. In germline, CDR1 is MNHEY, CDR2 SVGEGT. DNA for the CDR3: TGTGCCAGCAGTTACTACGGACCCACCAGGGGTGAAGCTTTCTTT. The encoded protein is CASSYYGPTRGEAFF.